One and the same sample provided the 4 T cell receptor beta chains below, sequenced in a study of T-cell memory formation after mild COVID-19. TCRdb re-derived calls from the 5' RACE reads in MiXCR, one entry per CDR3 protein. There are 300,000 or so distinct CDR3 sequences in the sample; about a sixth occur only once, and roughly 20% lies in the top ten. Sequenced input: PBMCs or a T cell subset sorted from them (not recorded which). The receptors were sampled from a man in his late teens or twenties who had mild COVID-19 (a few samples of this study predate the infection). Cell type and time point are not known.

This clonotype was observed a handful of times. This chain links TRBV11-3 with TRBJ2-1; unclear D gene. Germline lookup yields CDR1 SGHNT and CDR2 YENEEA. V lost 2 bases and J lost 5, with 10 bases in between. The CDR3 contains 14 residues. The CDR3 coding sequence is TGTGCCAGCAGCTTAAGCGCGGTGGACAATGAGCAGTTCTTC. Encoded protein: CASSLSAVDNEQFF.

The chain employs TRBV6-5 and TRBJ2-1; 10 nucleotides match TRBD2. CDR1 is MNHEY, CDR2 SVGAGI, per germline. J lost 7 bases, V lost 2 bases, and 14 bases had no gene match. This CDR3 is built from 18 residues. The CDR3 sequence: CASSYPAGGLSVPNEQFF. In DNA, the CDR3 is TGTGCCAGCAGTTACCCAGCGGGGGGGCTCTCGGTACCGAATGAGCAGTTCTTC.

This clonotype was found a few times. This chain connects TRBV6-4 to TRBJ1-1; D gene uncertain. The CDR3 sequence is 13 residues long. Germline loops: CDR1 MRHNA, CDR2 SNTAGT. Deletions cut 4 bases from V and 3 bases from J, with 9 bases between. The CDR3 nucleotides read TGTGCCAGCAGTGCGAGTTTGTACACTGAAGCTTTCTTT. Encoded protein: CASSASLYTEAFF.

This clonotype came up once. A junction boundary mismatches the germline segment, possibly from a read error. The chain has TRBV28 and TRBJ2-6; D call uncertain. Per germline, CDR1 MDHEN and CDR2 SYDVKM. The CDR3 totals 15 residues. CDR3 sequence: CASSPRWIRANVPTF. The CDR3 nucleotides are TGTGCCAGCAGTCCGAGGTGGATACGGGCCAACGTCCCGACTTTC.